The rows below give T cell receptor beta chains drawn from one sample of a study of T cell repertoires in cytomegalovirus infection. TCRdb independently ran MiXCR on the reads; one entry per CDR3 protein. This repertoire shows roughly 250,000 distinct CDR3 sequences, roughly 23% found once; its top ten account for around a sixth. Sequencing used CD8+ T cells from PBMCs. The origin of the receptors is a human donor in good health (CMV status not recorded). Some clones in this sample may be carry-over from other donors' samples. Both conserved end residues are part of each CDR3. A D gene is named only where the DNA matches it firmly. Expanded clones are given a class, and other clones once, few, many or no size at all.

V	D	size	length	J	CDR3	DNA
TRBV28	TRBD2	-	14	TRBJ2-4	CASSFAAGGNIQYF	TGTGCCAGCAGTTTCGCGGCGGGGGGAAACATTCAGTACTTC
TRBV11-2	TRBD2	few	15	TRBJ2-5	CASSLNPLAGLSQYF	TGTGCCAGCAGCTTAAATCCGCTAGCGGGGCTATCCCAGTACTTC
TRBV2	-	-	14	TRBJ2-2	CASSWISNTGELFF	TGTGCCAGCAGTTGGATCTCGAACACCGGGGAGCTGTTTTTT
TRBV12-3/TRBV12-4	-	-	18	TRBJ1-3	CASSFGGMIDKSGNTIYF	TGTGCCAGCAGTTTTGGAGGGATGATCGATAAATCTGGAAACACCATATATTTT
TRBV28	TRBD2	many	14	TRBJ2-1	CASSSSGGGDEQFF	TGTGCCAGCAGCTCAAGCGGGGGGGGCGATGAGCAGTTCTTC
TRBV6-1	-	few	12	TRBJ2-5	CASRVRAETQYF	TGTGCCAGCCGGGTCAGGGCCGAGACCCAGTACTTC
TRBV6-2/TRBV6-3	TRBD2	-	16	TRBJ2-1	CASSYSNAGEYNEQFF	TGTGCCAGCAGTTACTCGAACGCGGGGGAGTACAATGAGCAGTTCTTC
TRBV7-6	-	many	17	TRBJ1-4	CASSLGPVETVNEKLFF	TGTGCCAGCAGCTTAGGCCCTGTGGAGACAGTTAATGAAAAACTGTTTTTT
TRBV6-2/TRBV6-3	-	few	17	TRBJ2-3	CASSYGYRGRDLDTQYF	TGTGCCAGCAGTTACGGATACCGAGGTCGCGACTTGGATACGCAGTATTTT
TRBV5-1	-	few	12	TRBJ2-2	CASRGDTGELFF	TGCGCCAGCAGAGGGGACACCGGGGAGCTGTTTTTT
TRBV6-5	-	-	13	TRBJ2-2	CASSYSGTGELFF	TGTGCCAGCAGTTACTCTGGGACCGGGGAGCTGTTTTTT
TRBV20-1	-	-	14	TRBJ2-7	CSARDQNRAYEQYF	TGCAGTGCTAGAGATCAAAACAGGGCCTACGAGCAGTACTTC
TRBV25-1	TRBD1	-	15	TRBJ2-7	CASSEPGQGGIEQYF	TGTGCCAGCAGTGAGCCAGGACAGGGGGGAATCGAGCAGTACTTC
TRBV6-5	-	few	14	TRBJ1-1	CASSYGEGNTEAFF	TGTGCCAGCAGTTACGGGGAAGGGAACACTGAAGCTTTCTTT
TRBV5-1	-	once	14	TRBJ2-1	CASSRAAYYNEQFF	TGCGCCAGCAGTCGAGCGGCCTACTACAATGAGCAGTTCTTC
TRBV29-1	-	few	13	TRBJ1-1	CSVVGGENTEAFF	TGCAGCGTTGTTGGGGGCGAGAACACTGAAGCTTTCTTT
TRBV15	-	-	19	TRBJ2-7	CATSRDQFDTAEEGYEQYF	TGTGCCACCAGCAGAGACCAGTTTGACACTGCCGAAGAAGGCTACGAGCAGTACTTC
TRBV6-5	-	-	14	TRBJ2-7	CASSYSSFPYEQYF	TGTGCCAGCAGTTACTCGTCATTTCCCTACGAGCAGTACTTC
TRBV19	TRBD1	many	17	TRBJ1-5	CASSIDLGQPSNQPQHF	TGTGCCAGTAGTATAGATCTGGGACAGCCTAGCAATCAGCCCCAGCATTTT
TRBV28	-	few	14	TRBJ1-2	CASSLVGLNYGYTF	TGTGCCAGCTCTTTGGTCGGCCTTAACTATGGCTACACCTTC
TRBV13	TRBD1	-	16	TRBJ2-4	CASSPRVNRGPNIQYF	TGTGCCAGCAGCCCCCGGGTTAACAGGGGGCCAAACATTCAGTACTTC
TRBV7-2	TRBD1	-	15	TRBJ1-2	CASSLVFPGQGLSTF	TGTGCCAGCAGCTTAGTTTTTCCGGGACAGGGGTTATCCACCTTC
TRBV7-9	-	-	11	TRBJ1-1	CASTPATEAFF	TGTGCCAGCACCCCAGCGACTGAAGCTTTCTTT
TRBV6-2/TRBV6-3	-	-	13	TRBJ2-1	CASSYPAENEQFF	TGTGCCAGCAGTTATCCAGCGGAAAATGAGCAGTTCTTC
TRBV5-1	TRBD1	few	14	TRBJ2-7	CASSSRDSTYEQYF	TGCGCCAGCAGCTCCCGGGACAGCACCTACGAGCAGTACTTC
TRBV18	-	many	13	TRBJ1-2	CASSPPTDYGYTF	TGTGCCAGCTCACCACCAACCGACTATGGCTACACCTTC
TRBV7-9	-	many	11	TRBJ1-2	CASSLSGGYTF	TGTGCCAGCAGCTTATCTGGTGGCTACACCTTC
TRBV7-9	-	few	12	TRBJ1-5	CASSFNHQPQHF	TGTGCCAGCAGCTTTAACCATCAGCCCCAGCATTTT
TRBV11-2	-	-	14	TRBJ1-3	CASSLDPSGNTIYF	TGTGCCAGCAGCTTAGACCCTTCTGGAAACACCATATATTTT
TRBV28	TRBD2	few	17	TRBJ2-3	CASGLLPLAGGGDTQYF	TGTGCCAGCGGATTATTACCTTTAGCGGGGGGCGGAGATACGCAGTATTTT
TRBV6-6	TRBD2	-	15	TRBJ2-3	CASTLAGGYTDTQYF	TGTGCCAGCACATTAGCGGGGGGGTATACAGATACGCAGTATTTT
TRBV29-1	-	-	13	TRBJ2-7	CSVEALQGNEQYF	TGCAGCGTTGAAGCGTTACAGGGAAACGAGCAGTACTTC
TRBV12-3/TRBV12-4	TRBD1	-	15	TRBJ1-1	CASTQGTGEFTEAFF	TGTGCCAGCACGCAAGGAACAGGGGAGTTCACTGAAGCTTTCTTT
TRBV7-9	-	-	15	TRBJ2-7	CASSLMRGPTYEQYF	TGTGCCAGCAGCTTAATGAGGGGTCCTACCTACGAGCAGTACTTC
TRBV29-1	-	-	15	TRBJ1-2	CSARDPNSSNYGYTF	TGCAGCGCCCGTGACCCTAACTCCTCTAACTATGGCTACACCTTC
TRBV4-1	-	few	14	TRBJ1-1	CASSHPIAGEPTFF	TGCGCCAGCAGCCATCCCATTGCGGGGGAACCGACTTTCTTT
TRBV28	-	many	13	TRBJ2-5	CASSSVNQETQYF	TGTGCCAGCAGTTCTGTTAACCAAGAGACCCAGTACTTC
TRBV20-1	-	few	13	TRBJ1-5	CSASTGLGQPQHF	TGCAGTGCTTCAACAGGGCTGGGTCAGCCCCAGCATTTT
TRBV20-1	-	-	13	TRBJ1-4	CSALRTEDEKLFF	TGCAGTGCTCTGCGGACCGAGGATGAAAAACTGTTTTTT
TRBV7-9	-	few	15	TRBJ1-2	CASSLGEGAHYGYTF	TGTGCCAGCAGCTTAGGTGAAGGGGCACACTATGGCTACACCTTC